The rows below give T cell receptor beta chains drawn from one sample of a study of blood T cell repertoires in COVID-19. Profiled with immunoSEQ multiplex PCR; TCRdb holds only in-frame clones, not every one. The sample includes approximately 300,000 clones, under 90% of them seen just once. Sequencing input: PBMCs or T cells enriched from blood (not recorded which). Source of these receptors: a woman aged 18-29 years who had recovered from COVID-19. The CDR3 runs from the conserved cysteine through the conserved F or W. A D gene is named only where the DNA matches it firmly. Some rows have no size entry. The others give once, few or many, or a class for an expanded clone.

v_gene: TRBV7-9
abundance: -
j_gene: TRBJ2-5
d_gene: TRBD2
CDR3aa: CASSLGGSGRLRETQYF
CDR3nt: TGTGCCAGCAGCTTAGGAGGTAGCGGGAGACTTAGAGAGACCCAGTACTTC

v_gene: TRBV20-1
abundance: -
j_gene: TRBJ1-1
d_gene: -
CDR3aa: CSAKGFAEAFF
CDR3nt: TGCAGTGCTAAGGGGTTTGCTGAAGCTTTCTTT

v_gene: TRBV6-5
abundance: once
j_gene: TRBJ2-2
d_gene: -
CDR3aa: CASSPRGSGELFF
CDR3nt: TGTGCCAGCAGTCCCAGGGGATCCGGGGAGCTGTTTTTT

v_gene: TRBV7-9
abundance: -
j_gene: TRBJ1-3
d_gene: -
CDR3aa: CASSSTFDIGNTIYF
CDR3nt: TGTGCCAGCAGCTCCACTTTCGACATCGGAAACACCATATATTTT

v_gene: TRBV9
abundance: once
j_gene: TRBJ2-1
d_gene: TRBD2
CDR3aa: CASQKRERSEQFF
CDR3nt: TGTGCCAGCCAAAAGCGGGAGAGGAGTGAGCAGTTCTTC

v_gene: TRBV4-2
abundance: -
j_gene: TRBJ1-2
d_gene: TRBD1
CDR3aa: CASSQRPGGDYGYTF
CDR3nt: TGTGCCAGCAGCCAACGACCAGGGGGAGACTATGGCTACACCTTC

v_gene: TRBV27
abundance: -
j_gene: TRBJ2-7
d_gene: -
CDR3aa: CASSLSRESREQYF
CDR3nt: TGTGCCAGCAGTCTTTCCAGGGAATCCCGCGAGCAGTACTTC

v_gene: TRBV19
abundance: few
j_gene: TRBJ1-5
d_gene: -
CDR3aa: CASSATGRKNQPQHF
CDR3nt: TGTGCCAGTAGTGCCACAGGGCGGAAAAATCAGCCCCAGCATTTT

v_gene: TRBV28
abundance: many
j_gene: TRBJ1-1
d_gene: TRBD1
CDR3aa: CASRLTGGTEAFF
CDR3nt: TGTGCCAGCAGACTGACAGGGGGAACTGAAGCTTTCTTT

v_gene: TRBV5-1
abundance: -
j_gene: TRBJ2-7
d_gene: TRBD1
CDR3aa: CASSLGQGYHEQYF
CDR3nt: TGCGCCAGCAGCTTGGGACAGGGCTACCACGAGCAGTACTTC

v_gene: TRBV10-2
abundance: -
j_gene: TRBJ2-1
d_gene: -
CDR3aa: CASHGLPVSEQFF
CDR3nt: TGCGCCAGCCACGGACTCCCGGTGAGTGAGCAGTTCTTC

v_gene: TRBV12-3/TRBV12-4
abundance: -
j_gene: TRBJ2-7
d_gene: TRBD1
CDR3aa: CASSRQGYEQYF
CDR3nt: TGTGCCAGCAGCAGACAGGGCTACGAGCAGTACTTC

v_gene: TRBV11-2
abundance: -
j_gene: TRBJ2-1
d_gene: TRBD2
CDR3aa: CASSWNPSGYYNEQFF
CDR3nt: TGTGCCAGCAGCTGGAACCCTAGCGGATACTACAATGAGCAGTTCTTC

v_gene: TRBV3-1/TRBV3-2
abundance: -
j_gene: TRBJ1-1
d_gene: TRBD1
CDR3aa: CASSQDRLGTGGTEAFF
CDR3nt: TGTGCCAGCAGCCAAGATCGCCTCGGGACAGGGGGAACTGAAGCTTTCTTT

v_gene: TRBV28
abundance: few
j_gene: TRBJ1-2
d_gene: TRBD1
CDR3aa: CASSPRDRGYGYTF
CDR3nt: TGTGCCAGCAGTCCTCGCGACAGGGGCTATGGCTACACCTTC

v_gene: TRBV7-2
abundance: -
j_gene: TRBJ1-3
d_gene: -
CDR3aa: CASSLSRADGNTIYF
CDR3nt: TGTGCCAGCAGCTTATCCAGGGCAGATGGAAACACCATATATTTT

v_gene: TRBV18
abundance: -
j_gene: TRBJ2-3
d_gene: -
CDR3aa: CASSPSYTDTQYF
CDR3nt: TGTGCCAGCTCACCTTCTTACACAGATACGCAGTATTTT

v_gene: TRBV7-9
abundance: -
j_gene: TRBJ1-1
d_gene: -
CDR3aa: CASSAGTRTEAFF
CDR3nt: TGTGCCAGCAGCGCCGGGACACGCACTGAAGCTTTCTTT

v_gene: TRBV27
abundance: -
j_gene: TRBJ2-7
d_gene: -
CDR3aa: CASSFSGRATGEQYF
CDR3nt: TGTGCCAGCAGTTTTTCTGGGAGAGCAACGGGCGAGCAGTACTTC

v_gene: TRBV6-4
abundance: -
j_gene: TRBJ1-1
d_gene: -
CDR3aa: CASRPDSMNTEAFF
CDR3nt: TGTGCCAGCAGGCCCGACTCTATGAACACTGAAGCTTTCTTT

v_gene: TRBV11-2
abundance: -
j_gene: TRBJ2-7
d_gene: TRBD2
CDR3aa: CASSLVTSGFSYEQYF
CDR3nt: TGTGCCAGCAGCTTAGTGACTAGCGGGTTCTCCTACGAGCAGTACTTC

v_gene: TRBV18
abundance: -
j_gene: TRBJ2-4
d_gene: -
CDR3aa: CASSPPEQVAKNIQYF
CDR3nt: TGTGCCAGCTCACCACCCGAACAGGTAGCCAAAAACATTCAGTACTTC

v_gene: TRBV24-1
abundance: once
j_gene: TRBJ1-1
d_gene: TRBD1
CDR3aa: CATSDSRTGHTEAFF
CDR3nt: TGTGCCACCAGTGATTCCAGGACAGGGCATACTGAAGCTTTCTTT

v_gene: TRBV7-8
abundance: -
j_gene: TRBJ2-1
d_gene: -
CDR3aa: CASRGARISSYNEQFF
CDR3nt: TGTGCCAGCAGGGGGGCCAGGATATCCTCCTACAATGAGCAGTTCTTC

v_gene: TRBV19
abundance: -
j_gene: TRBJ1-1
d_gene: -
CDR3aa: CASSIFGRTSNTEAFF
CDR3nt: TGTGCCAGTAGTATTTTCGGACGGACTTCGAACACTGAAGCTTTCTTT

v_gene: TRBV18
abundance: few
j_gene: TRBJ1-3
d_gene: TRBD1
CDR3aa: CASSRQGRTGNTIYF
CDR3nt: TGTGCCAGCTCCCGACAGGGTAGGACTGGAAACACCATATATTTT

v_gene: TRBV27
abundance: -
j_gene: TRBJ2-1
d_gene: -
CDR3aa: CASSLLLPKMPQDEQFF
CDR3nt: TGTGCCAGCAGTTTATTGTTACCGAAGATGCCACAAGATGAGCAGTTCTTC

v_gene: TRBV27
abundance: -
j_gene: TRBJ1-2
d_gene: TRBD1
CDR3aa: CASSLGTANYGYTF
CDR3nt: TGTGCCAGCAGTTTAGGGACAGCTAACTATGGCTACACCTTC

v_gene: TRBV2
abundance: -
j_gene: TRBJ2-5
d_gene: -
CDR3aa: CASSEGHSPETQYF
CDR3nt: TGTGCCAGCAGTGAAGGGCACAGTCCGGAGACCCAGTACTTC

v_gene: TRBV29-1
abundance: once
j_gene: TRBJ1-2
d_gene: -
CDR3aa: CSVEGWGGDGYTF
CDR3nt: TGCAGCGTTGAGGGATGGGGAGGGGATGGCTACACCTTC

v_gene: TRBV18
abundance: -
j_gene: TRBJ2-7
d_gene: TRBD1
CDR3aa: CASSPGTEREQYF
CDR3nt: TGTGCCAGCTCACCCGGGACAGAGCGAGAGCAGTACTTC

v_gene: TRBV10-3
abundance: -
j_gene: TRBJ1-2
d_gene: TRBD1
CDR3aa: CAIRVGQGRKYGYTF
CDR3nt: TGTGCCATCAGAGTCGGACAGGGGAGGAAGTATGGCTACACCTTC

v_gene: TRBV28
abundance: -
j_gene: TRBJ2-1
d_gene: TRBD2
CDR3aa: CASSTSGSGSDEQFF
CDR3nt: TGTGCCAGCAGTACCTCGGGTAGCGGGAGCGATGAGCAGTTCTTC

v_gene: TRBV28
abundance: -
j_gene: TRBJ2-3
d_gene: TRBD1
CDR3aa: CASSSRTGGATDTQYF
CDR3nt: TGTGCCAGCAGTTCGCGGACAGGGGGTGCCACAGATACGCAGTATTTT

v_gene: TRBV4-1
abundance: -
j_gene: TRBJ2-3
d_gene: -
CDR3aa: CASSHLPSADTQYF
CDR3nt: TGCGCCAGCAGCCACCTCCCTAGCGCAGATACGCAGTATTTT

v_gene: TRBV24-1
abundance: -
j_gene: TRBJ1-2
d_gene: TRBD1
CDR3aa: CATSDGTGREGYTF
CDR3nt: TGTGCCACCAGTGATGGGACAGGGCGGGAGGGCTACACCTTC

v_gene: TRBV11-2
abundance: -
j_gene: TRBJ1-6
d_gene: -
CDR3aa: CASSPRPFGSPLHF
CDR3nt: TGTGCCAGCAGCCCCCGACCCTTCGGGTCACCCCTCCACTTT

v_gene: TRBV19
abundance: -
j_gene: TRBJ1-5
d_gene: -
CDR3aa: CASRDAGNNQPQHF
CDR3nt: TGTGCCAGCCGCGACGCAGGGAACAATCAGCCCCAGCATTTT

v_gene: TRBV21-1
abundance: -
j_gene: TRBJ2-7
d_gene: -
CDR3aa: CASRPPGQAKISYEQYF
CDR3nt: TGTGCCAGCAGGCCCCCGGGACAAGCAAAAATATCCTACGAGCAGTACTTC

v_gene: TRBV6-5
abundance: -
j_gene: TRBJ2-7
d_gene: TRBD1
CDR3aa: CASSYAGQGGWEQYF
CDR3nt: TGTGCCAGCAGTTACGCGGGACAGGGGGGTTGGGAGCAGTACTTC

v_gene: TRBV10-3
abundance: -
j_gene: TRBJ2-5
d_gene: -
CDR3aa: CAISDGQGFVETQYF
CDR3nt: TGTGCCATCAGTGACGGCCAGGGGTTCGTAGAGACCCAGTACTTC

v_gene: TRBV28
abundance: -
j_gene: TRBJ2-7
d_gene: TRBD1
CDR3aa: CASNPRGQGDEQYF
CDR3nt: TGTGCCAGCAATCCTCGGGGACAGGGAGACGAGCAGTACTTC

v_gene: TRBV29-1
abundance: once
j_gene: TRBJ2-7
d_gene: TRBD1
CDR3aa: CSVVLSGQLYF
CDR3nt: TGCAGCGTTGTCTTGTCGGGACAGTTGTACTTC

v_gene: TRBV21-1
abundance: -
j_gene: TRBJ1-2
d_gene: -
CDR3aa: CASAGNTFSGYTF
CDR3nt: TGTGCCAGCGCAGGCAATACATTCTCCGGCTACACCTTC

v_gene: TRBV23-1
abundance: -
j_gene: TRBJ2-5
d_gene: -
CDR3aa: CASSQSRSGRIQETQYF
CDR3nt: TGCGCCAGCAGTCAATCGAGGAGTGGGAGGATACAAGAGACCCAGTACTTC

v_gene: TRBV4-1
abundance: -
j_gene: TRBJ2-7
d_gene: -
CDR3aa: CASSQDHINRVEQYF
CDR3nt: TGCGCCAGCAGCCAAGACCACATTAACAGGGTCGAGCAGTACTTC